This T cell receptor beta chain comes out of a study of T-cell reconstitution after alpha-beta-depleted transplantation in children (dated by TCRdb to 2016 to 2017). Notes on the research overall: The study quantitatively tracked T-cell immune reconstitution after TCRalphabeta/CD19-depleted allogeneic hematopoietic cell transplantation in children using TCR repertoire profiling.

This clonotype was counted between two and nine times. No antigen is known for it. Base-call qualities are not available, and no considerably larger clone is one nucleotide away. Trimmed from V: 1 base; trimmed from J: 2 bases; junction bases lacking a gene match: 1. CDR1 and CDR2 are read off the germline V gene (reference sequence) as LNHNV and YYDKDF. Measured from the cysteine to the phenylalanine, the CDR3 is 15 residues long. The kept DNA is CDR3 alone, 45 bases in frame from the first base. To prepare the library, PCR was applied. Reads for this sample came from an Illumina HiSeq 2500. TCR libraries were prepared with molecular barcoding, using unique molecular identifiers to normalize TCRbeta repertoire quantification. The public reads were run again by TCRdb, first through fastp at Q25 and then through MiXCR, and only productive beta chains were kept. Every entry covers one CDR3 protein and lists the most common genes and DNA from its rows. This sample is represented by around 580,000 distinct CDR3 sequences; 27% of them were singletons. Of the sample, around a third is held by the ten largest clones.

Overall study results and their limits: The frequencies of hyperexpanded clones fell over the following months, and after one year, T-cell counts and TCRbeta diversity were mostly attributed to newly produced T cells. In some patients, high TCRbeta diversity at day 60 was attributed to recipient T cells and intrathymic progenitors that had survived conditioning. The apparently early recovery of alphabetaT-cell counts about two months after transplant reportedly depended on only several hundred rapidly expanded clones that came from non-depleted graft cells.

The meaning of the sample's treatment or condition label: allogeneic hematopoietic cell transplantation with graft depleted of TCRalphabeta T cells and CD19 B cells. Transplant recipients were children who received TCRalphabeta/CD19-depleted allogeneic hematopoietic cell grafts. The material sequenced was PBMCs, taken before TCRalphabeta/CD19-depleted stem cell transplant. The V and J genes are TRBV15 and TRBJ2-3; 9 middle bases align to TRBD2. The source of this sequence is a boy in the first two years of life with Wiskott-Aldrich syndrome, due to receive a stem cell transplant. The DNA reads TGTGCCACCAGCAGAGGACTAGCGGACACAGATACGCAGTATTTT. Its translation is CATSRGLADTDTQYF.